This T cell receptor (beta chain) was captured by sequencing in a study of blood T cell repertoires in COVID-19. Study summary: The study drew acute and convalescent COVID-19 samples from the United States, Italy and Spain. In each case, the material was cDNA or gDNA derived from T cells, B-cell-depleted T cells, or PBMCs.

CDR3 length equals 13 residues. Germline V CDR1 and CDR2: SQVTM, ANQGSEA. The V end was cut by 5 bases, the J end by 2 bases, with 13 bases between. Data came from immunoSEQ multiplex PCR; TCRdb stores just in-frame clones and leaves some out. The data show about 270,000 clones, approximately 90% seen once. This study enrolled people aged roughly 18 to 90 from under 25 US geographic areas. The receptor's source is a woman aged 25 to 39 with acute COVID-19. Sequenced material: PBMCs or T cells enriched from blood (not recorded which). The genes are TRBV29-1 and TRBJ2-7, with D possibly matching TRBD1 (6 bases). The CDR3 region is CSVTGDMTYEQYF. As DNA, the CDR3 is TGCAGCGTTACCGGGGACATGACCTACGAGCAGTACTTC.